This TCR beta chain is drawn from a study of blood T cell repertoires in COVID-19. Across the study: COVID-19 samples from acute and convalescent phases originated in the United States, Italy and Spain.

The table came from immunoSEQ multiplex PCR; TCRdb's copy has only in-frame clones and leaves some out. The repertoire has a few hundred thousand clones, approximately 91% of them found once; the top ten carry 0.7% to 0.95%. This CDR3 is built from 15 residues. Germline CDR1 is KGHSH and CDR2 is LQKENI. Trimming removed 4 bases from V and 1 base from J, with 11 bases in between. The V call is TRBV18, the J call TRBJ1-3, with D possibly matching TRBD1 (5 bases). This sequence originates from a woman aged 40 to 50 who had been exposed to COVID-19. The sample comprised PBMCs or T cells enriched from blood (not recorded which). Here the CDR3 reads CASSLRGYSGNTIYF. CDR3 sequence (DNA): TGTGCCAGCTCACTAAGGGGCTATTCTGGAAACACCATATATTTT.